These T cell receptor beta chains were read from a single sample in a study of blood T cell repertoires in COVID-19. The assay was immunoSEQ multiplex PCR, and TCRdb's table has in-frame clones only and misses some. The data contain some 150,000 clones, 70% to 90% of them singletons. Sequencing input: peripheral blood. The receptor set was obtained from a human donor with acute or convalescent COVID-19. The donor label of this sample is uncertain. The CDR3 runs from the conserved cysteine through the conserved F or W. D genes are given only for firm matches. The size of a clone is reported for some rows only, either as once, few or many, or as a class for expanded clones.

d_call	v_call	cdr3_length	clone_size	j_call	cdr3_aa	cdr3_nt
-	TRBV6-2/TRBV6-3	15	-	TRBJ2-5	CASSYSNSAQETQYF	TGTGCCAGCAGTTACTCGAACAGTGCCCAAGAGACCCAGTACTTC
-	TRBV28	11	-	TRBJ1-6	CASSRGSPLHF	TGTGCCAGCAGCCGGGGTTCACCCCTCCACTTT
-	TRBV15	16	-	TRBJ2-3	CATSRDRGILTDTQYF	TGTGCCACCAGCAGAGATCGCGGCATTCTCACAGATACGCAGTATTTT
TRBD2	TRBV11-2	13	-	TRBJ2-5	CASSLGLDGTQYF	TGTGCCAGCAGCCTAGGACTAGATGGTACCCAGTACTTC
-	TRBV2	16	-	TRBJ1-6	CASREDRSSYNSPLHF	TGTGCCAGCAGGGAGGACAGAAGCTCCTATAATTCACCCCTCCACTTT
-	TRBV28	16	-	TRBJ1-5	CASSRRGGGKNQPQHF	TGTGCCAGCAGTCGAAGAGGGGGAGGGAAAAATCAGCCCCAGCATTTT
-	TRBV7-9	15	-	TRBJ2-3	CASSQTWPGTDTQYF	TGTGCCAGCAGCCAAACATGGCCGGGTACCGATACGCAGTATTTT
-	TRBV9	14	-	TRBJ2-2	CASSVAPGAGELFF	TGTGCCAGCAGCGTAGCTCCAGGGGCCGGGGAGCTGTTTTTT
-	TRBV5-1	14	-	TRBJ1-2	CASSLSTGLSGYTF	TGCGCCAGCAGCTTGAGTACAGGTCTAAGCGGCTACACCTTC
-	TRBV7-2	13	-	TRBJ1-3	CASSRDIGNTIYF	TGTGCCAGCAGCCGGGACATTGGAAACACCATATATTTT
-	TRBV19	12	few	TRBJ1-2	CASGAGVNGYTF	TGTGCCAGCGGGGCAGGGGTAAATGGCTACACCTTC
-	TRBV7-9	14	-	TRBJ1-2	CASSLSGPDYGYTF	TGTGCCAGCAGCCTCAGTGGGCCAGACTATGGCTACACCTTC
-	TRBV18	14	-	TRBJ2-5	CASSPRGGQETQYF	TGTGCCAGCTCACCACGAGGGGGCCAAGAGACCCAGTACTTC
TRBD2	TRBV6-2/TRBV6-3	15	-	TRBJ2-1	CASSDASGSYNEQFF	TGTGCCAGCAGTGACGCTAGCGGGAGCTACAATGAGCAGTTCTTC
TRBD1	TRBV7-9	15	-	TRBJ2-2	CASRPDRGGTGELFF	TGTGCCAGCAGGCCGGACAGGGGAGGCACCGGGGAGCTGTTTTTT
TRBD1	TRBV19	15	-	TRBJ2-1	CASSMTTGLYNEQFF	TGTGCCAGTAGTATGACGACAGGGCTCTACAATGAGCAGTTCTTC
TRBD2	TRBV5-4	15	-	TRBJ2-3	CASSSSGGGTDTQYF	TGTGCCAGCAGTTCAAGCGGGGGTGGCACAGATACGCAGTATTTT
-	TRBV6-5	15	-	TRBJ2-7	CASSYRDTTYYEQYF	TGTGCCAGCAGTTATCGGGACACGACGTACTACGAGCAGTACTTC
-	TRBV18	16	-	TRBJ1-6	CASSPPMAVANSPLHF	TGTGCCAGCTCACCACCGATGGCAGTAGCTAATTCACCCCTCCACTTT
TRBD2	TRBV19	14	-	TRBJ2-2	CASSGTSPGGELFF	TGTGCCAGTAGTGGGACTAGCCCTGGCGGGGAGCTGTTTTTT
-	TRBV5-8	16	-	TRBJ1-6	CASSWRGGISNSPLHF	TGTGCCAGCAGCTGGAGAGGGGGTATATCAAATTCACCCCTCCACTTT
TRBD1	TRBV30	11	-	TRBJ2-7	CATGQAYEQYF	TGTGCAACGGGACAGGCATACGAGCAGTACTTC
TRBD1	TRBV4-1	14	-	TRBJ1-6	CASSPRTGSSPLHF	TGCGCCAGCAGCCCTCGGACAGGGAGTTCACCCCTCCACTTT
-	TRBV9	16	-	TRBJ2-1	CASSVVGQEPYNEQFF	TGTGCCAGCAGCGTAGTTGGCCAGGAACCCTACAATGAGCAGTTCTTC
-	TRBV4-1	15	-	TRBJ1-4	CASSPLGGTNEKLFF	TGCGCCAGCAGCCCTTTGGGGGGGACTAATGAAAAACTGTTTTTT
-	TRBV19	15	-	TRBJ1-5	CASRNYRDYNQPQHF	TGTGCCAGTAGGAATTACCGGGACTACAATCAGCCCCAGCATTTT
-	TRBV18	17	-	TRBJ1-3	CASSPEEGGASGNTIYF	TGTGCCAGCTCACCAGAAGAAGGAGGGGCCTCTGGAAACACCATATATTTT
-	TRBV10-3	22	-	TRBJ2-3	CAISEPYTGDLPSGRGTDTQYF	TGTGCCATCAGTGAGCCGTACACAGGGGACCTTCCCAGCGGGAGAGGCACAGATACGCAGTATTTT
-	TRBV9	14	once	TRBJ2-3	CASSPTTWADTQYF	TGTGCCAGCAGCCCAACGACATGGGCAGATACGCAGTATTTT
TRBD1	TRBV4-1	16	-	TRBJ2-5	CASSLTGAPSQETQYF	TGCGCCAGCAGCCTAACAGGGGCCCCTAGCCAAGAGACCCAGTACTTC
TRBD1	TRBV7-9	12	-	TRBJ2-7	CASSRTGEEQYF	TGTGCCAGCAGCCGGACAGGGGAGGAGCAGTACTTC
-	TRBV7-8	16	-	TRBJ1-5	CASSFQGSRSNQPQHF	TGTGCCAGCAGCTTTCAAGGGAGTAGGAGCAATCAGCCCCAGCATTTT
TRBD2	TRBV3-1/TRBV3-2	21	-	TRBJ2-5	CASSQDRAGTSGIPARETQYF	TGTGCCAGCAGCCAAGATAGGGCCGGGACTAGCGGTATCCCGGCTCGGGAGACCCAGTACTTC
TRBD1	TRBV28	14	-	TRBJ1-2	CASSSGTGVYSYTF	TGTGCCAGCAGTTCCGGGACAGGGGTTTATAGCTACACCTTC
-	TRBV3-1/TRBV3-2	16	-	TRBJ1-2	CASSQDGGRGTYGYTF	TGTGCCAGCAGCCAAGATGGGGGCAGGGGCACCTATGGCTACACCTTC
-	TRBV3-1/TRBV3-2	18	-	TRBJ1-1	CASSQAGGPTCMNTEAFF	TGTGCCAGCAGCCAAGCGGGGGGCCCCACATGTATGAACACTGAAGCTTTCTTT
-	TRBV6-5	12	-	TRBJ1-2	CASSRGGDGYTF	TGTGCCAGCTCTCGGGGAGGGGATGGCTACACCTTC
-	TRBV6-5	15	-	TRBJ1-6	CASSYIGDYNSPLHF	TGTGCCAGCAGTTACATAGGGGACTATAATTCACCCCTCCACTTT
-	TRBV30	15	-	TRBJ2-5	CAWSVAGTIKETQYF	TGTGCCTGGAGCGTCGCGGGGACCATTAAAGAGACCCAGTACTTC
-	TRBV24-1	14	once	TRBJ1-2	CATRGGRDNYGYTF	TGTGCCACCAGGGGGGGACGTGATAACTATGGCTACACCTTC
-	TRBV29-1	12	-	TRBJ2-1	CSVDFWHNEQFF	TGCAGCGTTGATTTTTGGCACAATGAGCAGTTCTTC
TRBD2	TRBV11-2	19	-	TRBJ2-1	CASSLPEPTSGRVYNEQFF	TGTGCCAGCAGCTTACCCGAACCCACTAGCGGTAGAGTATACAATGAGCAGTTCTTC
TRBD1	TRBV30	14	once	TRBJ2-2	CAWSAGTETGELFF	TGTGCCTGGAGTGCCGGGACAGAGACCGGGGAGCTGTTTTTT
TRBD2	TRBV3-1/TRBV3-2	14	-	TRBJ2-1	CASGLAGGYNEQFF	TGTGCCAGCGGGCTAGCGGGGGGTTACAATGAGCAGTTCTTC
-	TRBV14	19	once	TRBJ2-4	CASSQGTGGADVHRNIQYF	TGTGCCAGCAGCCAGGGGACCGGGGGAGCGGACGTTCACCGGAACATTCAGTACTTC
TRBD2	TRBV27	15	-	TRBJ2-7	CASSFSGTSYYEQYF	TGTGCCAGCAGTTTCTCCGGGACTAGCTACTACGAGCAGTACTTC
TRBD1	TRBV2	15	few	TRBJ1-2	CASSDRAGQGLGYTF	TGTGCCAGCAGTGATCGGGCGGGACAGGGACTGGGCTACACCTTC
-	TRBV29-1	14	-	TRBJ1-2	CSVAWWGGNYGYTF	TGCAGCGTTGCCTGGTGGGGGGGAAACTATGGCTACACCTTC
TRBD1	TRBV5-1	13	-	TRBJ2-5	CASNVPGGETQYF	TGCGCCAGCAATGTCCCAGGGGGAGAGACCCAGTACTTC
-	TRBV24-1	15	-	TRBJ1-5	CATSDSRDSNQPQHF	TGTGCCACCAGTGATTCGCGGGATAGCAATCAGCCCCAGCATTTT
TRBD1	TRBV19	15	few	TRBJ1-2	CASSTGRQGNYGYTF	TGTGCCAGTAGTACAGGAAGACAGGGGAACTATGGCTACACCTTC
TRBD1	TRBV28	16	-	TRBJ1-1	CASSFAPGGRRTEAFF	TGTGCCAGCAGTTTTGCCCCAGGGGGAAGGAGGACTGAAGCTTTCTTT
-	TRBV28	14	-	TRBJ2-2	CASSRVQNTGELFF	TGTGCCAGCAGCCGGGTCCAGAACACCGGGGAGCTGTTTTTT
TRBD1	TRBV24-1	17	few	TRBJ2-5	CATSGRDRDREWKTQYF	TGTGCCACCAGTGGCCGAGACCGGGACAGGGAGTGGAAGACCCAGTACTTC
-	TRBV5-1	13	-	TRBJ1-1	CASSLDRYTEAFF	TGCGCCAGCAGCTTAGACAGGTATACTGAAGCTTTCTTT